Listed here is a single T cell receptor beta chain. Its antigen remains unidentified. Sequencing was performed on an Illumina MiSeq. With the reads reprocessed by TCRdb, a single entry stands for each CDR3 protein sequence and no DNA is reported. The record for this sample contains some 1,600 distinct CDR3 sequences. The top ten constitute 10% to 13% of the sample. The sample comes from a study of diagnostic markers for celiac disease (dated by TCRdb to the early 2020s). CDR1 and CDR2 (SGHTA, FQGNSA) derive from the germline V gene. The cysteine opens and the phenylalanine closes a CDR3 of 15 amino acids. Only the protein is on record.

The clonotype was recovered from a human donor. The specimen was either unsorted cells or a sorted T cell fraction (not recorded which). The chain is made from TRBV7-2 and TRBJ2-7; the D call from TCRdb, TRBD1, cannot be confirmed without DNA. The CDR3: CASSLPPLGSYEQYF.